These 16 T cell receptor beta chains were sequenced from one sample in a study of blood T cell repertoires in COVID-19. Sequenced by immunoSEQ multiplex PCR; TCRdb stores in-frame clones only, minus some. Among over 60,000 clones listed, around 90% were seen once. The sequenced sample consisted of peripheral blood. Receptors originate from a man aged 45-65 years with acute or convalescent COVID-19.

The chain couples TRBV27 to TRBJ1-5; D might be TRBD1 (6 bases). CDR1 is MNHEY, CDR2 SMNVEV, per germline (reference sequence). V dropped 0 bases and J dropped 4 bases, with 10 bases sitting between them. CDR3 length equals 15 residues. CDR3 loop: CASSLSWDNNQPQHF. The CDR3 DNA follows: TGTGCCAGCAGTTTATCTTGGGACAATAATCAGCCCCAGCATTTT.

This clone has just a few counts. CDR3 nucleotide sequence: TGCAGCGTTGAAGATGGGGGCCGGACTCGGCAGTTCTTC. Protein: CSVEDGGRTRQFF. The chain has TRBV29-1 and TRBJ2-1; a weak D match, TRBD1 (6 bases). This CDR3 comprises 13 residues. Germline V CDR1 and CDR2: SQVTM, ANQGSEA. V shed 0 bases and J shed 12 bases, with 15 bases lying between them.

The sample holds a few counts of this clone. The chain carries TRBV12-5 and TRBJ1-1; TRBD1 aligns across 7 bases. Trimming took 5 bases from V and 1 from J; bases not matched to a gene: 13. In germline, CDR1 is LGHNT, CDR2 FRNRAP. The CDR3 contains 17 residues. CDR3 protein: CASGVWTGTGANTEAFF. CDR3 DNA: TGTGCTAGTGGTGTTTGGACCGGAACAGGGGCGAACACTGAAGCTTTCTTT.

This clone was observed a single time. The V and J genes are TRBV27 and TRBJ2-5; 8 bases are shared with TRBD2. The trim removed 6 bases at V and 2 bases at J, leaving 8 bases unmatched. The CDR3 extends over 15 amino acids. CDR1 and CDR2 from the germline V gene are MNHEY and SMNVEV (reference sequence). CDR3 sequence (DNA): TGTGCCAGCAGCCTTTACGGGAGGGCTCAAGAGACCCAGTACTTC. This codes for CASSLYGRAQETQYF.

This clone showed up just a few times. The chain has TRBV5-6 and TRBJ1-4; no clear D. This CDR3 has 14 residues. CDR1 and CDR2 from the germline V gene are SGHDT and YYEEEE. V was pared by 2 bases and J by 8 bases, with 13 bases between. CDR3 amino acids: CASSLRGSGEKLFF. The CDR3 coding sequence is TGTGCCAGCAGCTTAAGAGGGAGTGGAGAAAAACTGTTTTTT.

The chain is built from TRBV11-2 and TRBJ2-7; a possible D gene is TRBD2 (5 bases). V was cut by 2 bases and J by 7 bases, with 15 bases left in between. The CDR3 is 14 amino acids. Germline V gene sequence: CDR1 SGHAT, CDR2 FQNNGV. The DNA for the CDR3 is TGTGCCAGCAGCTTACCCTCAACTAGACGTGAGCAGTACTTC. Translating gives CASSLPSTRREQYF.

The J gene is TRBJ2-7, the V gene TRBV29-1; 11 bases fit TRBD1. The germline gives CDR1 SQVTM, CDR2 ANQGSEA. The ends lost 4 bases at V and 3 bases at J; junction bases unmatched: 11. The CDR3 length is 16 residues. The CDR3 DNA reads TGCAGCGTTGCAGGCCCCGGGACAGGGGGTTACTACGAGCAGTACTTC. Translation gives CSVAGPGTGGYYEQYF.

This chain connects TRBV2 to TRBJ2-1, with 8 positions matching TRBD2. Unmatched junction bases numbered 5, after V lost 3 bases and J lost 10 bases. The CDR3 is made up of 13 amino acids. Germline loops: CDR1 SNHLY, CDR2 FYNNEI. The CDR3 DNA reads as TGTGCCAGCAGTGAGAACGGGAGGGGGGAGCAGTTCTTC. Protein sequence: CASSENGRGEQFF.

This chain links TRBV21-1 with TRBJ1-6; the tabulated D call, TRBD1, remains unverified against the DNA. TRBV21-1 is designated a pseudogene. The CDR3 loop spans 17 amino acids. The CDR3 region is CASSHPTGKGYNSPLHF. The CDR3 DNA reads TGTGCCAGCAGCCACCCGACAGGGAAGGGCTATAATTCACCCCTCCACTTT.

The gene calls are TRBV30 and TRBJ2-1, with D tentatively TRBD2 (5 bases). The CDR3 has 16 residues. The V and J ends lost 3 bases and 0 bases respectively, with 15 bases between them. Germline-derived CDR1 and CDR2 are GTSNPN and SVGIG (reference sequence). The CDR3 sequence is CAWSPGRTVSYNEQFF. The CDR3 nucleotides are TGTGCCTGGAGCCCTGGTCGGACTGTCTCCTACAATGAGCAGTTCTTC.

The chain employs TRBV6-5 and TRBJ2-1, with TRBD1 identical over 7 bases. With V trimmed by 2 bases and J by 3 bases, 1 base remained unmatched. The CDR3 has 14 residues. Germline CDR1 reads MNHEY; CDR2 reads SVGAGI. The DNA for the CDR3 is TGTGCCAGCAGTTACAGGGACAGCTACAATGAGCAGTTCTTC. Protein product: CASSYRDSYNEQFF.

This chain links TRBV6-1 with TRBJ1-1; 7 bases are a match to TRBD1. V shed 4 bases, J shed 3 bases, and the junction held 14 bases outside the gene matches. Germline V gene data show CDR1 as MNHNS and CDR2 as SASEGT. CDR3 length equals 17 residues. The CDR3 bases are TGTGCCAGCAGTGGGACAGGCAAAGGATTTTATCACACTGAAGCTTTCTTT. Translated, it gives CASSGTGKGFYHTEAFF.

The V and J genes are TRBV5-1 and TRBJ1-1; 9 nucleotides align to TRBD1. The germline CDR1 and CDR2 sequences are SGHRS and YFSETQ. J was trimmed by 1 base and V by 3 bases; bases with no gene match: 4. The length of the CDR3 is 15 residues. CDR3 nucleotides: TGCGCCAGCAGCTCCGGACAGGGGACGAACACTGAAGCTTTCTTT. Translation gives CASSSGQGTNTEAFF.

As DNA, the CDR3 is TGTGCCAGCAGCCAAGGCGGCGGCACTAAAGGGGCCGAAGCTTTCTTT. Residues: CASSQGGGTKGAEAFF. V gene TRBV14 combines with J gene TRBJ1-1; maybe TRBD1 (5 bases). CDR3 length: 16 residues. The V gene's germline CDR1 is SGHDN and CDR2 FVKESK. The V end was cut by 1 base, the J end by 8 bases, with 20 bases between.

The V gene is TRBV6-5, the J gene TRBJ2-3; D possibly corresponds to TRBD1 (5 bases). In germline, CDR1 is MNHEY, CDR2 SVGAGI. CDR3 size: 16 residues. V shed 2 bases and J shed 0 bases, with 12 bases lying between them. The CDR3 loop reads CASSYGATGSTDTQYF. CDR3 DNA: TGTGCCAGCAGTTACGGGGCCACCGGTAGCACAGATACGCAGTATTTT.

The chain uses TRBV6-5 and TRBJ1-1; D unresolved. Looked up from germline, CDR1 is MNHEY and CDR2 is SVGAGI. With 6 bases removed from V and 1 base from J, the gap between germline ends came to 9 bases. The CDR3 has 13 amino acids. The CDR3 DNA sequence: TGTGCCAGCAGGCTGACGGGGAACACTGAAGCTTTCTTT. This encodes CASRLTGNTEAFF.